The clone carrying this T cell receptor (beta chain) came up once. Its cognate antigen is unknown. The sample belongs to a study of beta chain features in type 1 diabetes. Study information: The samples had around 98 million sorted cells examined in all. Study-level points and caveats: PCR might preferentially amplify shorter templates, equally in patients and controls. All four CD4+ subsets from Type 1 diabetes patients carried moderately but significantly shorter TCRB CDR3s. Among patients, naive, central memory and Treg TCRB repertoires appeared more similar than among healthy donors.

The collection from each donor was one heparinised blood draw averaging roughly 100 mL. The CDR3 totals 12 residues. The V and J ends lost 1 base and 5 bases respectively, with 6 bases between them. CDR1 and CDR2 from the germline V gene are SGHTS and YDEGEE. Expressed TCRB transcripts were sequenced because the isolated RNA had all been reverse transcribed beforehand. TCRdb keeps only in-frame clones here, not all; method: immunoSEQ multiplex PCR. Among about 53,000 clones listed, approximately 60% were seen once. The TCR comes from a woman in her twenties or thirties with type 1 diabetes. The sample comprised stem cell memory CD4+ T cells from blood. This chain uses TRBV5-8 with TRBJ1-1; no reliable D call. This CDR3 is CASSLRRTEAFF. CDR3 sequence (DNA): TGTGCCAGCAGCTTGAGGAGGACTGAAGCTTTCTTT.